Listed here are 9 T cell receptor beta chains from one sample, sequenced in a study of tumor and adjacent non-tumor tissue in lung cancer. This sample's RNA came from whole unsorted tissue. Three rounds of nested PCR, following a modified ARM-PCR protocol, produced the TCRbeta library. TCRdb processed the multiplex PCR reads anew with MiXCR; each CDR3 protein has one entry. The sample has about 110,000 distinct CDR3 sequences, 75% seen once. Sequenced: lung tumor tissue. These receptors were collected from a woman aged 60-75 years with non-small cell lung cancer.

This clonotype has a handful of counts. With a much larger clone just one base away, this may be a read error. The chain carries TRBV12-5 and TRBJ1-5; D not resolved. The CDR3 has 13 residues. CDR1 and CDR2 from the germline V gene are LGHNT and FRNRAP. CDR3 nucleotides: TGTGCTAGTAGTTTGGCTGACAATCAGCCCCAGCATTTT. This encodes CASSLADNQPQHF. The whole variable domain, filled in from reference TRBV12-5 and TRBJ1-5, reads DARVTQTPRHKVTEMGQEVTMRCQPILGHNTVFWYRQTMMQGLELLAYFRNRAPLDDSGMPKDRFSAEMPDATLATLKIQPSEPRDSAVYFCASSLADNQPQHFGDGTRLSIL.

A note on this clonotype: The junction does not match germline at one end; this may be a read error. The V call is TRBV6-2 or TRBV6-3, the J call TRBJ2-5, with D uncertain. Germline V gene lookup returns CDR1 MNHEY and CDR2 SVGEGT. The CDR3 has 11 residues. The CDR3 spells CPSRKSGTQYF. The CDR3 DNA reads as TGTCCCAGCAGAAAATCCGGGACCCAGTACTTC.

This clonotype has a count of ten or more. The chain carries TRBV24-1 and TRBJ1-1; unclear D gene. From germline, CDR1 is KGHDR and CDR2 SFDVKD. This CDR3 is built from 13 residues. The V end was cut by 5 bases, the J end by 4 bases, with 10 bases between. The DNA of the CDR3 is TGTGCCACCAGTGCCCAACGGGGCACTGAAGCTTTCTTT. The encoded protein is CATSAQRGTEAFF.

A remark on this clonotype: Its ends do not fully match the called genes, so a read error is possible. The chain carries TRBV20-1 and TRBJ2-1; 11 bases match TRBD2. CDR1 is DFQATT, CDR2 SNEGSKA, per germline (reference sequence). The CDR3 contains 15 residues. CDR3 in DNA: TGCGGTGCTAGAAATAGCGGGAGGGGTCGGGGTGAGCAGTTCTTT. Translation: CGARNSGRGRGEQFF.

As for this clonotype: A much larger clone is a single base away; this may be a read error. The chain employs TRBV6-1 and TRBJ2-3; D ambiguous. In germline, CDR1 is MNHNS, CDR2 SASEGT. This CDR3 comprises 12 residues. In DNA form, the CDR3 reads TGTGCCAGCGGTGAATACACAGATACGCAGTATTTT. Protein sequence: CASGEYTDTQYF.

This clonotype rates as medium-sized. The CDR3 sequence: CASSDRGPYEQYF. The CDR3 bases are TGTGCCAGCAGTGACAGGGGGCCCTACGAGCAGTACTTC. This chain joins TRBV6-1 and TRBJ2-7; 8 bases fit TRBD1. Unmatched junction bases numbered 0, after V lost 3 bases and J lost 2 bases. From germline, CDR1 is MNHNS and CDR2 SASEGT. The CDR3 has 13 amino acids.

This clonotype has only a few counts. As the CDR3 is not closed by the conserved phenylalanine or tryptophan, this likely results from a read error. The V and J genes are TRBV20-1 and TRBJ2-1, with D hard to call. The CDR3 spans 15 residues. Looked up from germline, CDR1 is DFQATT and CDR2 is SNEGSKA (reference sequence). Trimming shortened V by 6 bases and J by 6 bases, and 21 bases separated the two germline ends. CDR3 protein: CSAPPFNRNINEQFL. The DNA of the CDR3 is TGCAGTGCCCCCCCATTTAATCGGAATATCAATGAGCAGTTCTTA.

Concerning this clonotype: A much larger clone is a single base away; this may be a read error. The CDR3 protein is CASSQGGGQGDRQYF. The CDR3 DNA reads as TGCGCCAGCAGCCAAGGGGGGGGGCAGGGAGATAGGCAGTATTTT. The rearrangement joins TRBV4-1 to TRBJ2-3; D is perhaps TRBD2 (7 bases). Germline-derived CDR1 and CDR2 are MGHRA and YSYEKL. The CDR3 has 15 residues.

As to this clonotype: As the CDR3 is not closed by the conserved phenylalanine or tryptophan, this likely results from a read error. No DNA is shown, since the ends of the CDR3 on it are uncertain; the CDR3 is the one TCRdb lists. The chain joins TRBV12-3 or TRBV12-4 to TRBJ2-3; the D call of TRBD1 is as the table states it, not checked on the DNA. The CDR3 contains 16 residues when both ends are counted. This CDR3 is CASSLALLTGTDTQYL.